Following are 29 T cell receptor beta chains from one sample sequenced in a study of shared clonotypes between healthy human individuals. Data came from immunoSEQ multiplex PCR; TCRdb stores just in-frame clones and leaves some out. The repertoire holds about 1.5 million clones, over 95% seen once, with 0.95% to 1.5% in the top ten. Sequencing was done on a sample of naive CD4+ T cells sorted from blood. Subset in this sample: CD45RA+ positively selected. The receptors here all came from a man aged 30 to 45 in good health.

The chain joins TRBV14 to TRBJ1-1; D is ambiguous. The V gene's germline CDR1 is SGHDN and CDR2 FVKESK. This CDR3 contains 13 residues. Trimming cost V 2 bases and J 5 bases, with 9 bases left between them. The CDR3 is CASSQNIRTEAFF. The CDR3 DNA follows: TGTGCCAGCAGCCAAAACATTAGAACTGAAGCTTTCTTT.

This clone occurred once. The CDR3 DNA is TGTGCCAGCAGTTACAGACAGAGGAACACCGGGGAGCTGTTTTTT. Protein: CASSYRQRNTGELFF. This chain uses TRBV6-6 with TRBJ2-2, with a tentative D call TRBD1 (5 bases). CDR3 length equals 15 residues. CDR1 is MNHNY, CDR2 SVGAGI, per germline (reference sequence). V was trimmed by 2 bases and J by 1 base, leaving 8 bases between them.

CDR3 nucleotides: TGTGCCAGTACTGGGGGGATGACCTACGAGCAGTACTTC. This sequence encodes CASTGGMTYEQYF. V is TRBV28 and J is TRBJ2-7; perhaps TRBD2 as D (6 bases). Germline V gene data show CDR1 as MDHEN and CDR2 as SYDVKM. V lost 9 bases to trimming and J lost 2 bases, with 14 bases between them. This CDR3 has 13 residues.

The CDR3, as DNA: TGTGCCAGCAGCCTAACCCCGACTGAAGGCTACACCTTC. This translates into CASSLTPTEGYTF. This chain uses TRBV7-2 with TRBJ1-2; D is undetermined. Trimming removed 5 bases from V and 8 bases from J, with 15 bases in between. Germline CDR1 SGHTA, CDR2 FQGNSA. The length of the CDR3 is 13 residues.

The J gene is TRBJ1-1, the V gene TRBV9; 7 positions agree with TRBD1. Per the germline V gene, CDR1 is SGDLS and CDR2 is YYNGEE. The CDR3 sequence is 14 residues long. With 6 bases clipped from V and 2 bases from J, the junction kept 7 bases outside the gene matches. The CDR3 sequence is CASKEGAHNTEAFF. The CDR3 DNA is TGTGCCAGCAAGGAGGGGGCCCACAACACTGAAGCTTTCTTT. Drawing the rest from reference TRBV9 and TRBJ1-1, the complete variable domain is DSGVTQTPKHLITATGQRVTLRCSPRSGDLSVYWYQQSLDQGLQFLIQYYNGEERAKGNILERFSAQQFPDLHSELNLSSLELGDSALYFCASKEGAHNTEAFFGQGTRLTVV.

As to this clone: The sample holds other DNA sequences that translate to the same CDR3. The chain has TRBV18 and TRBJ2-2; D not certain. This CDR3 contains 14 residues. Germline values: CDR1 KGHSH, CDR2 LQKENI. With 1 base removed from V and 6 bases from J, the gap between germline ends came to 9 bases. The CDR3: CASSPLSVAGELFF. In nucleotides, the CDR3 is TGTGCCAGCTCACCACTCTCTGTGGCCGGGGAGCTGTTTTTT.

The chain carries TRBV28 and TRBJ1-4; possible D gene TRBD1, 5 bases. The germline CDR1 and CDR2 sequences are MDHEN and SYDVKM. CDR3 length: 15 residues. The germline V and J ends were trimmed by 4 bases and 0 bases, with 9 bases remaining between them. DNA of the CDR3: TGTGCCAGCAGTTCCGGGGGTGCAACTAATGAAAAACTGTTTTTT. Its translation is CASSSGGATNEKLFF.

V gene TRBV7-2 combines with J gene TRBJ2-5; TRBD1 aligns across 8 bases. Trimming removed 5 bases from V and 2 bases from J; junction bases left unmatched: 7. CDR1 SGHTA and CDR2 FQGNSA come from the germline V gene. The length of the CDR3 is 15 residues. The CDR3 DNA reads TGTGCCAGCAGCCAACGGACAGGGTGGCAAGAGACCCAGTACTTC. Amino acid sequence: CASSQRTGWQETQYF.

The V and J genes are TRBV15 and TRBJ1-1; D is uncertain. Trimming pared 2 bases from V and 2 bases from J, leaving 9 bases between. CDR1 is LNHNV and CDR2 is YYDKDF in the germline V gene (reference sequence). This CDR3 spans 14 amino acids. CDR3 amino acids: CATSRSGLNTEAFF. The CDR3 DNA reads as TGTGCCACCAGCAGATCCGGACTTAACACTGAAGCTTTCTTT.

The chain uses TRBV15 and TRBJ2-3; 9 bases match TRBD2. Germline CDR1 and CDR2: LNHNV and YYDKDF (reference sequence). V lost 5 bases to trimming and J lost 7 bases; unmatched junction nucleotides: 7. The length of the CDR3 is 14 residues. The CDR3 region has the DNA TGTGCCACCAGCGGTAGCGGGAGATTCTATACGCAGTATTTT. Residues: CATSGSGRFYTQYF.

A single count supports this clone. The J gene is TRBJ1-5, the V gene TRBV11-2; 8 nucleotides match TRBD1. CDR3 length: 15 residues. Germline CDR1 reads SGHAT; CDR2 reads FQNNGV. The V gene end was trimmed by 4 bases and the J gene end by 7 bases; junction bases not matched to a gene: 9. In DNA, the CDR3 is TGTGCCAGCAGCTCTCTGCAGGGGGCTGGACAGCCCCAGCATTTT. This codes for CASSSLQGAGQPQHF.

The CDR3 nucleotides read TGTGCCATCAGTGACCAGGGCGGCTCCTACAATGAGCAGTTCTTC. Translating it yields CAISDQGGSYNEQFF. The rearrangement links TRBV10-3 to TRBJ2-1, with a weak D call TRBD1 (5 bases). CDR1 is ENHRY, CDR2 SYGVKD, per germline. V lost 3 bases and J lost 0, with 9 bases in between. CDR3 length equals 15 residues.

This chain links TRBV5-6 with TRBJ1-2; a weak D match, TRBD1 (5 bases). The CDR3 extends over 15 amino acids. Germline V gives CDR1 SGHDT, CDR2 YYEEEE. Trimming removed 4 bases at V and 5 bases at J, with 18 bases between. CDR3 DNA sequence: TGTGCCAGCAGCCCAACGTCGACAGTTCGGTATGGCTACACCTTC. Translation gives CASSPTSTVRYGYTF. The full variable domain, in which reference TRBV5-6 and TRBJ1-2 provide the parts outside the CDR3, is DAGVTQSPTHLIKTRGQQVTLRCSPKSGHDTVSWYQQALGQGPQFIFQYYEEEERQRGNFPDRFSGHQFPNYSSELNVNALLLGDSALYLCASSPTSTVRYGYTFGSGTRLTVV.

This clone appeared once. The genes are TRBV18 and TRBJ2-7, with D perhaps TRBD1 (5 bases). The CDR3 loop spans 17 amino acids. Deletions cut 4 bases from V and 3 bases from J, with 22 bases between. CDR1 is KGHSH and CDR2 is LQKENI in the germline V gene. The CDR3 DNA sequence: TGTGCCAGCTCACTGTTTAAAGGGGAACTAAGGGACTACGAGCAGTACTTC. It specifies CASSLFKGELRDYEQYF.

The rearrangement links TRBV6-1 to TRBJ1-5; D remains ambiguous. Trimming took off 4 bases at V and 5 bases at J, with 9 bases between the two ends. Germline V lookup: CDR1 MNHNS, CDR2 SASEGT. The CDR3 covers 13 residues. CDR3 residues: CASSAGGDQPQHF. The CDR3 nucleotides read TGTGCCAGCAGTGCGGGTGGTGATCAGCCCCAGCATTTT.

The chain couples TRBV11-2 to TRBJ2-7; no firm D call. Germline V gene lookup returns CDR1 SGHAT and CDR2 FQNNGV. Deletions cut 1 base from V and 1 base from J, with 11 bases between. CDR3 length: 15 residues. The DNA for the CDR3 is TGTGCCAGCAGCTTAGTAGGCCTTTTTTCCTACGAGCAGTACTTC. This encodes CASSLVGLFSYEQYF.

This chain joins TRBV18 and TRBJ1-2; possible D gene TRBD1, 5 bases. V lost 4 bases to trimming and J lost 0 bases, with 15 bases between them. CDR1 and CDR2 from the germline V gene are KGHSH and LQKENI. This CDR3 contains 16 residues. CDR3: CASSLTETATNYGYTF. For the CDR3, the DNA is TGTGCCAGCTCACTAACTGAGACAGCGACTAACTATGGCTACACCTTC.

This chain links TRBV9 with TRBJ2-3; 7 bases agree with TRBD2. CDR1 is SGDLS and CDR2 is YYNGEE in the germline V gene. V shed 0 bases, J shed 3 bases, and the junction held 10 bases outside the gene matches. The CDR3 runs 17 residues. CDR3 bases: TGTGCCAGCAGCGTAGGCCCAGCGGGAATGGGAACAGATACGCAGTATTTT. Translated, it gives CASSVGPAGMGTDTQYF.

The chain links TRBV7-2 to TRBJ2-7, with 7 bases aligning to TRBD2. V was clipped by 4 bases and J by 0 bases; unmatched bases: 6. The CDR3 length is 15 residues. CDR1 is SGHTA, CDR2 FQGNSA, per germline. DNA of the CDR3: TGTGCCAGCAGCTCATGGCGGGGGATCTCCTACGAGCAGTACTTC. Translating it yields CASSSWRGISYEQYF.

This chain joins TRBV4-3 and TRBJ2-2, with TRBD1 as a possible D gene (6 bases). The CDR3 is 17 residues long. Germline CDR1 and CDR2: LGHNA and YSLEER. V was clipped by 3 bases and J by 6 bases, with 20 bases between them. This CDR3 is CASSQVPGHYVSGELFF. The CDR3 region has the DNA TGCGCCAGCAGCCAGGTTCCGGGACATTACGTATCCGGGGAGCTGTTTTTT.

The CDR3 loop reads CASSPTGTTNTGELFF. The CDR3 DNA follows: TGTGCCAGCAGCCCCACCGGGACAACGAACACCGGGGAGCTGTTTTTT. The chain is built from TRBV5-5 and TRBJ2-2; a weak D match, TRBD1 (6 bases). Germline V gene data show CDR1 as SGHKS and CDR2 as YYEKEE (reference sequence). The ends were cut back, 4 bases at V and 0 bases at J, with 13 bases in the middle. The CDR3 spans 16 residues.

The V call is TRBV5-6, the J call TRBJ1-1, with D hard to call. The germline V and J ends were trimmed by 6 bases and 2 bases, with 20 bases remaining between them. The CDR3 extends over 16 amino acids. In germline, CDR1 is SGHDT, CDR2 YYEEEE. CDR3 DNA sequence: TGTGCCAGCACCTCTCTCTGGGCTTCCCAAAACACTGAAGCTTTCTTT. It encodes CASTSLWASQNTEAFF.

The chain has TRBV5-6 and TRBJ2-7; a possible D gene is TRBD1 (6 bases). The CDR3 has 14 residues. The V gene's germline CDR1 is SGHDT and CDR2 YYEEEE. Trimming pared 4 bases from V and 5 bases from J, leaving 16 bases between. DNA for the CDR3: TGTGCCAGCAGCCACTACAGGGTACGGGACGAGCAGTACTTC. It yields the protein CASSHYRVRDEQYF.

V gene TRBV30 combines with J gene TRBJ1-5; D is uncertain. V dropped 0 bases and J dropped 6 bases, with 12 bases sitting between them. The CDR3 totals 14 residues. Germline V CDR1 and CDR2: GTSNPN, SVGIG (reference sequence). In DNA, the CDR3 is TGTGCCTGGAGTGTCGGGTCTTTTGGTCAGCCCCAGCATTTT. It is translated as CAWSVGSFGQPQHF.

The rearrangement links TRBV16 to TRBJ1-5; possibly TRBD1 for D (5 bases). CDR1 is KGHSY, CDR2 FQNENV, per germline. The CDR3 is made up of 15 amino acids. V was cut by 4 bases and J by 1 base, with 11 bases left in between. The CDR3 spells CASSPGRLSNQPQHF. As DNA, the CDR3 is TGTGCCAGCAGCCCAGGGAGACTCAGCAATCAGCCCCAGCATTTT.

The chain is built from TRBV9 and TRBJ1-2; D remains unclear. The CDR3 sequence is 14 residues long. The ends were cut back, 0 bases at V and 6 bases at J, with 12 bases in the middle. Germline loops: CDR1 SGDLS, CDR2 YYNGEE. CDR3 bases: TGTGCCAGCAGCGTAGCGGGCTATGGGGATGGCTACACCTTC. Protein: CASSVAGYGDGYTF.

This chain joins TRBV6-1 and TRBJ1-1; TRBD1 matches 7 bases. Per the germline V gene, CDR1 is MNHNS and CDR2 is SASEGT. CDR3 length equals 14 residues. The V and J ends lost 5 bases and 1 base, in that order; junction bases with no gene match: 4. The CDR3 nucleotides are TGTGCCAGCAGTTGGGACAGCGGGAACACTGAAGCTTTCTTT. This sequence encodes CASSWDSGNTEAFF.

The rearrangement joins TRBV5-4 to TRBJ2-2; 7 positions agree with TRBD2. The germline V gene has CDR1 SGHNT and CDR2 YYREEE (reference sequence). The CDR3 covers 17 residues. Losses at the gene ends were 2 bases for V and 5 bases for J; bases not matched to a gene: 12. CDR3 sequence (DNA): TGTGCCAGCAGCTTCCCGAGAGGGAGGGGAACAACCGGGGAGCTGTTTTTT. It specifies CASSFPRGRGTTGELFF.

The rearrangement uses TRBV15 and TRBJ2-7; no clear D. Germline V gene data show CDR1 as LNHNV and CDR2 as YYDKDF (reference sequence). The CDR3 is 14 amino acids. Between the trimmed V and J ends, which lost 0 bases and 3 bases, there was a span of 9 bases. The CDR3 nucleotides are TGTGCCACCAGCAGAGAGGGAATTGGCTACGAGCAGTACTTC. Protein sequence: CATSREGIGYEQYF.